A selection of T cell receptor beta chains follows, all from one sample in a study of Ad26.COV2.S vaccination and SARS-CoV-2 variants. The protocol was immunoSEQ multiplex PCR, while the TCRdb copy is restricted to in-frame clones and leaves out a portion. The table has more than 350,000 clones, 75% to 95% seen once; the top ten hold 9% to 15%. The sample in question was peripheral blood, obtained in a trial of Ad26.COV2.S vaccine versus placebo. The receptors shown here come from a person between 18 and 65 years old who received the Ad26.COV2.S COVID-19 vaccine or a placebo. The CDR3 runs from the conserved cysteine through the conserved F or W. The D gene is left open where the match is weak. Rows give clone size only sometimes, using once, few, many, or a class for an expanded clone.

13	once	-	TRBV7-8	TRBJ2-7	CASSPQWIHEQYF	TGTGCCAGCAGCCCTCAATGGATCCACGAGCAGTACTTC
15	-	-	TRBV28	TRBJ2-3	CASRAQTTYTDTQYF	TGTGCCAGCAGAGCACAGACTACTTACACAGATACGCAGTATTTT
14	-	-	TRBV19	TRBJ1-1	CASSLETGNTEAFF	TGTGCCAGTAGTCTGGAGACTGGGAACACTGAAGCTTTCTTT
18	-	TRBD2	TRBV7-8	TRBJ2-7	CASSTARIVAGGFDEQYF	TGTGCCAGCAGTACGGCTAGGATCGTAGCGGGAGGGTTTGACGAGCAGTACTTC
15	-	TRBD2	TRBV19	TRBJ2-7	CASSYRLAGGYEQYF	TGTGCCAGTAGTTACAGACTAGCGGGAGGCTACGAGCAGTACTTC
19	-	TRBD2	TRBV4-3	TRBJ2-1	CASSQEYETSAQSYNEQFF	TGCGCCAGCAGCCAAGAGTACGAGACTAGCGCACAAAGCTACAATGAGCAGTTCTTC
15	-	-	TRBV9	TRBJ2-1	CASSVLPSSIDEQFF	TGTGCCAGCAGCGTACTCCCTAGTTCAATCGATGAGCAGTTCTTC
17	-	TRBD2	TRBV3-1/TRBV3-2	TRBJ2-4	CASSQGLAGERGNIQYF	TGTGCCAGCAGCCAGGGACTAGCGGGAGAGCGGGGGAACATTCAGTACTTC
18	-	TRBD2	TRBV6-2/TRBV6-3	TRBJ2-7	CASSPGLAGPEWTYEQYF	TGTGCCAGCAGTCCGGGACTAGCGGGACCCGAATGGACATACGAGCAGTACTTC
17	-	TRBD1	TRBV5-1	TRBJ1-2	CASSLIGGQGRNYGYTF	TGCGCCAGCAGCTTAATAGGGGGACAGGGGAGGAACTATGGCTACACCTTC
14	-	TRBD2	TRBV6-5	TRBJ2-7	CASSSASGTYEQYF	TGTGCCAGCAGTTCGGCTAGCGGGACCTACGAGCAGTACTTC
15	once	TRBD2	TRBV5-4	TRBJ2-7	CASSLNVGGPDEQYF	TGTGCCAGCAGCTTAAATGTGGGAGGGCCCGACGAGCAGTACTTC
11	-	-	TRBV30	TRBJ1-1	CAWSVRFEAFF	TGTGCCTGGAGTGTACGGTTTGAAGCTTTCTTT
15	-	TRBD2	TRBV7-9	TRBJ2-7	CASSLVAGGPLEQYF	TGTGCCAGCAGCTTAGTCGCGGGAGGGCCCCTCGAGCAGTACTTC
13	-	-	TRBV7-8	TRBJ2-7	CASSSSGWGEQYF	TGTGCCAGCAGCTCATCAGGGTGGGGCGAGCAGTACTTC
17	-	-	TRBV19	TRBJ1-1	CASNMGGRSGTNTEAFF	TGTGCCAGTAACATGGGGGGTCGCTCTGGAACGAACACTGAAGCTTTCTTT
15	-	-	TRBV19	TRBJ2-5	CASRDPASVWETQYF	TGTGCCAGTAGGGACCCAGCTAGCGTCTGGGAGACCCAGTACTTC
16	-	TRBD2	TRBV28	TRBJ2-1	CASSFSGTSGSREQFF	TGTGCCAGCAGTTTCTCCGGGACTAGCGGGAGTAGGGAGCAGTTCTTC
18	-	-	TRBV4-3	TRBJ1-4	CASSLGGGPRAGNEKLFF	TGCGCCAGCAGCCTAGGGGGAGGGCCTAGGGCAGGTAATGAAAAACTGTTTTTT
17	-	TRBD1	TRBV7-8	TRBJ2-5	CASSLAGQGLDQETQYF	TGTGCCAGCAGCTTAGCAGGACAGGGGTTGGACCAAGAGACCCAGTACTTC
17	-	TRBD1	TRBV7-9	TRBJ1-4	CASSLFGTGFSNEKLFF	TGTGCCAGCAGCTTATTCGGGACAGGGTTTTCTAATGAAAAACTGTTTTTT
12	-	-	TRBV28	TRBJ1-1	CASSLWSTEAFF	TGTGCCAGCAGTTTATGGAGCACTGAAGCTTTCTTT